This TCR beta chain was recorded in a study of CD8 T cells in Susac syndrome. CDR1 and CDR2 from the germline V gene are SQVTM and ANQGSEA. The CDR3 length is 14 residues. Deletions cut 3 bases from V and 4 bases from J, with 10 bases between. Findings of the study overall: The study admitted that it had a relatively small number of individuals in its TCR sequencing and HLA analysis.

An amount of RNA that ranged from 0.5 to 1 ug was reverse transcribed with random hexamers. TCR beta CDR3 was amplified by immunoSEQ multiplex PCR. This amplification extended across 54 Vbeta and 13 Jbeta segments. In TCRdb, the immunoSEQ multiplex PCR reads were re-called with MiXCR into one record per CDR3 protein. The sample holds fewer than 150,000 distinct CDR3 sequences; 94% are singletons and the top ten take approximately 0.25%. CD8+ and CD4+ T cells circulating in blood were sequenced for TCR beta. Notes on this clonotype: What it recognizes is unknown.

The TCR comes from a human donor in good health. The J gene is TRBJ2-6, the V gene TRBV29-1, with D tentatively TRBD1 or TRBD2 (5 bases each). The sequencing sample was made of CD8+ T cells from PBMCs. CDR3 sequence reads: CSVDEGQGANVLTF. Written as DNA, the CDR3 is TGCAGCGTTGATGAGGGGCAAGGGGCCAACGTCCTGACTTTC.